This T cell receptor beta chain was obtained from a study of patients with pleural tuberculosis (dated by TCRdb to 2013 to 2014). Taken from cysteine to phenylalanine, the CDR3 has 16 residues. Left in the record is the CDR3 DNA by itself, 48 bases read in frame from the first base. Unmatched junction bases come to 13, with V trimmed by 5 bases and J by 6 bases. The germline V gene sets CDR1 to SNHLY and CDR2 to FYNNEI. At least ten counts were recorded for this clonotype. Its antigen remains undetermined. Base qualities are not at hand, and no much larger clone is one base apart. These reads were obtained on an Illumina Genome Analyzer IIx. TCRdb cleaned the public reads at Q25 with fastp, built clones with MiXCR and kept in-frame beta chains. Every entry covers one CDR3 protein and lists the most common genes and DNA from its rows. Within this sample are around 50,000 distinct CDR3 sequences, with less than 9.5% of them counted one time only. 15% to 20% of the sample belongs to the ten largest clones.

This TCR was sampled from a human donor with pleural tuberculosis. The sequence is built from TRBV2 and TRBJ2-3, with TRBD2 identical over 8 junction bases. The CDR3 region: CASSKSGGQGADTQYF. The nucleotide sequence is given as TGTGCCAGCAGTAAATCGGGGGGGCAGGGTGCGGATACGCAGTATTTT.